This T cell receptor (beta chain) appears in the sequencing data of a study of blood T cells in healthy people across ages. The CDR3 consists of 16 residues. V was clipped by 0 bases and J by 1 base, with 15 bases between them. CDR1 is SQVTM, CDR2 ANQGSEA, per germline. With a J-beta primer mix and a sample-barcoded 5' primer, a second PCR ran about 7 to 12 cycles. TCRdb processed the 5' RACE reads anew with MiXCR; each CDR3 protein has one entry. In the table there are about a million distinct CDR3 sequences, 35% to 45% of which are singletons. The receptor comes from a man in his late teens or twenties in good health. The sample was blood. V gene TRBV29-1 combines with J gene TRBJ1-2, with D unclear. The CDR3 DNA follows: TGCAGCGTTGAAGATCAAGGACCTCCCCTTAACTATGGCTACACCTTC. This codes for CSVEDQGPPLNYGYTF.